The 28 T cell receptor beta chains given below trace back to one sample, sequenced in a study of T cells in Graves' hyperthyroidism and ophthalmopathy. The source material, RNA transcripts, was used to amplify TCR beta CDR3 regions. First-round RT-PCR of the TCR CDR3 relied on the HTBI primer set. TCRdb fed the multiplex PCR reads into MiXCR, producing one record per CDR3 protein. The sample consists of about 49,000 distinct CDR3 sequences, 45% to 65% of them appearing once. Sequencing was carried out using peripheral blood or thyroid tissue (not recorded which). The source is a man aged 18 to 35 with Graves' hyperthyroidism.

This clonotype was counted many times. This chain connects TRBV6-2 or TRBV6-3 to TRBJ2-7; a weak D match, TRBD2 (5 bases). The V end was cut by 6 bases, the J end by 4 bases, with 31 bases between. In germline, CDR1 is MNHEY, CDR2 SVGEGT. The length of the CDR3 is 19 residues. CDR3 protein: CASSFFPSNEGEKRYEQYF. The CDR3 nucleotides are TGTGCCAGCAGCTTCTTCCCTAGTAATGAGGGTGAGAAGAGGTACGAGCAGTACTTC.

This clonotype was detected a few times. This chain connects TRBV2 to TRBJ1-6, with D uncertain. The CDR3 length is 13 residues. Germline-derived CDR1 and CDR2 are SNHLY and FYNNEI. V dropped 5 bases and J dropped 14 bases, with 16 bases sitting between them. CDR3 sequence (DNA): TGTGCCAGCAGTCCCGAGACCTGGAGATCCCTCCACTTT. Translation gives CASSPETWRSLHF.

This clonotype was counted ten times or more. The chain combines TRBV20-1 with TRBJ2-7; D might be TRBD1 or TRBD2, each matching 5 bases. V lost 3 bases and J 0 bases, leaving 9 bases between the germline ends. From germline, CDR1 is DFQATT and CDR2 SNEGSKA (reference sequence). The CDR3 contains 13 residues. CDR3 bases: TGCAGTGCTAGCGGGGACGCCTCCTACGAGCAGTACTTC. This sequence encodes CSASGDASYEQYF.

The table lists this clonotype with many counts. The chain combines TRBV15 with TRBJ2-5; D not resolved. Looked up from germline, CDR1 is LNHNV and CDR2 is YYDKDF (reference sequence). V was cut by 1 base and J by 0 bases, with 3 bases left in between. The CDR3 covers 13 residues. CDR3 residues: CATSRGNQETQYF. In DNA, the CDR3 is TGTGCCACCAGCAGAGGCAACCAAGAGACCCAGTACTTC.

The genes are TRBV7-2 and TRBJ1-4; no definite D call. This CDR3 has 13 amino acids. CDR1 and CDR2 (germline): SGHTA, FQGNSA. The V end was cut by 1 base, the J end by 8 bases, with 8 bases between. The CDR3 nucleotides read TGTGCCAGCAGCTTAGGGACTAGCGAAAAACTGTTTTTT. Translated, it gives CASSLGTSEKLFF.

CDR3 sequence reads: CASSFPGQGSEQYF. In DNA, the CDR3 is TGTGCCAGCAGTTTTCCGGGACAGGGGTCCGAGCAGTACTTC. V gene TRBV7-6 combines with J gene TRBJ2-7; TRBD1 matches 10 bases. The CDR3 is 14 amino acids. The germline CDR1 and CDR2 sequences are SGHVS and FNYEAQ. The ends lost 6 bases at V and 6 bases at J; junction bases unmatched: 8.

The chain links TRBV5-5 to TRBJ1-5, with D perhaps matching TRBD1 (5 bases). There are 13 residues in the CDR3. The germline CDR1 and CDR2 sequences are SGHKS and YYEKEE (reference sequence). Trimming cost V 4 bases and J 5 bases, with 10 bases left between them. The CDR3 reads CASSRGADQPQHF. The CDR3 nucleotides read TGTGCCAGCAGCAGGGGAGCGGATCAGCCCCAGCATTTT.

The sample holds many counts of this clonotype. This rearrangement joins TRBV7-6 to TRBJ2-7; 7 bases map to TRBD2. CDR3 length: 17 amino acids. With V trimmed by 1 base and J by 4 bases, 13 bases remained unmatched. Germline V gene lookup returns CDR1 SGHVS and CDR2 FNYEAQ. This CDR3 reads CASSLGPGGHRGYEQYF. The CDR3 DNA is TGTGCCAGCAGCTTAGGCCCGGGAGGTCATCGAGGGTACGAGCAGTACTTC.

This rearrangement joins TRBV14 to TRBJ1-2, with D maybe TRBD1 (6 bases). Germline CDR1 is SGHDN and CDR2 is FVKESK. The CDR3 is 14 residues long. Trimming took 7 bases from V and 2 from J, leaving 14 bases between them. The CDR3 region is CASTRAGQNYGYTF. As DNA, the CDR3 is TGTGCCAGCACCCGCGCCGGACAGAACTATGGCTACACCTTC. Combining the CDR3 with reference TRBV14 and TRBJ1-2 gives the whole variable domain EAGVTQFPSHSVIEKGQTVTLRCDPISGHDNLYWYRRVMGKEIKFLLHFVKESKQDESGMPNNRFLAERTGGTYSTLKVQPAELEDSGVYFCASTRAGQNYGYTFGSGTRLTVV.

The chain uses TRBV20-1 and TRBJ2-5, with 7 bases lining up with TRBD2. This CDR3 has 16 residues. V was pared by 3 bases and J by 5 bases, with 15 bases of the junction left unmatched. CDR1 is DFQATT, CDR2 SNEGSKA, per germline (reference sequence). Here the CDR3 DNA reads TGCAGTGCTAGGGCGGGCGGGGGACTGCGGGGTGAGACCCAGTACTTC. This gives the protein CSARAGGGLRGETQYF.

The chain combines TRBV7-2 with TRBJ2-5; possible D gene TRBD1, 6 bases. Germline V gene lookup returns CDR1 SGHTA and CDR2 FQGNSA. Trimming left V 5 bases short and J 4 bases short, with 14 bases between. The CDR3 consists of 14 residues. The CDR3 sequence is CASSPGRTVETQYF. CDR3 nucleotides: TGTGCCAGCAGCCCCGGTAGGACAGTAGAGACCCAGTACTTC. The complete variable domain, with remaining parts taken from reference TRBV7-2 and TRBJ2-5, reads GAGVSQSPSNKVTEKGKDVELRCDPISGHTALYWYRQSLGQGLEFLIYFQGNSAPDKSGLPSDRFSAERTGGSVSTLTIQRTQQEDSAVYLCASSPGRTVETQYFGPGTRLLVL.

The rearrangement joins TRBV7-2 to TRBJ2-7, with D tentatively TRBD2 (6 bases). The V gene's germline CDR1 is SGHTA and CDR2 FQGNSA. The CDR3 totals 15 residues. V dropped 1 base and J dropped 2 bases, with 12 bases sitting between them. CDR3 nucleotide sequence: TGTGCCAGCAGCTTAGTGCGGGACGACACCTACGAGCAGTACTTC. Amino acids: CASSLVRDDTYEQYF.

This clonotype was detected a few times. A much larger clone differs by one base, so this may be a read error. The chain links TRBV10-3 to TRBJ2-3; possible D gene TRBD2, 5 bases. With 8 bases removed from V and 4 bases from J, the gap between germline ends came to 16 bases. This CDR3 is 14 amino acids long. Germline V gene sequence: CDR1 ENHRY, CDR2 SYGVKD. The CDR3 coding sequence is TGTGCCATCGGTGGCATCGGACTCCCAGATACGCAGTATTTT. Protein: CAIGGIGLPDTQYF.

The rearrangement uses TRBV5-6 and TRBJ2-7; TRBD1 is a possible D gene (6 bases). Trimming took off 6 bases at V and 5 bases at J, with 18 bases between the two ends. The CDR3 covers 14 residues. Germline V gene lookup returns CDR1 SGHDT and CDR2 YYEEEE. The CDR3 DNA follows: TGTGCCAGCATACGCAGGGGTCTCTTGAACGAGCAGTACTTC. Amino acids: CASIRRGLLNEQYF.

The table lists this clonotype with many counts. J is TRBJ1-5 and V is TRBV5-6, with D unresolved. Germline-derived CDR1 and CDR2 are SGHDT and YYEEEE. CDR3 length: 15 amino acids. V was trimmed by 3 bases and J by 0 bases, leaving 10 bases between them. DNA of the CDR3: TGTGCCAGCAGCTCATACAAGATTAGCAATCAGCCCCAGCATTTT. This gives the protein CASSSYKISNQPQHF.

The chain combines TRBV29-1 with TRBJ2-7; 14 bases are shared with TRBD2. The CDR3 is 18 amino acids. Germline V lookup: CDR1 SQVTM, CDR2 ANQGSEA. Losses at the gene ends were 6 bases for V and 6 bases for J; bases not matched to a gene: 19. CDR3: CSVRPGTSGRGAPGEQYF. The DNA for the CDR3 is TGCAGCGTGAGGCCCGGGACTAGCGGGAGAGGTGCCCCGGGCGAGCAGTACTTC.

The rearrangement links TRBV29-1 to TRBJ1-1, with 7 bases fitting TRBD1. The germline V gene has CDR1 SQVTM and CDR2 ANQGSEA. This CDR3 contains 13 residues. V lost 2 bases and J lost 6; bases outside the gene matches: 6. This chain's CDR3 is CSVERDSASEAFF. In DNA form, the CDR3 reads TGCAGCGTTGAACGGGACAGTGCTTCTGAAGCTTTCTTT.

The genes are TRBV20-1 and TRBJ2-7, with 15 nucleotides matching TRBD2. Germline V gene sequence: CDR1 DFQATT, CDR2 SNEGSKA (reference sequence). This CDR3 is 14 amino acids long. V was pared by 6 bases and J by 3 bases, with 3 bases of the junction left unmatched. CDR3 loop: CSAGLAGGRYEQYF. Here the CDR3 DNA reads TGCAGTGCAGGACTAGCGGGGGGGCGCTACGAGCAGTACTTC.

In its sample, this clonotype was seen a few times. The V and J genes are TRBV28 and TRBJ1-6, with 7 bases fitting TRBD1. The CDR3 spans 15 residues. CDR1 and CDR2 (germline): MDHEN, SYDVKM. The trim removed 2 bases at V and 6 bases at J, leaving 4 bases unmatched. CDR3 bases: TGTGCCAGCAGTTTAGTGCAGGGGGGTAATTCACCCCTCCACTTT. Amino acids: CASSLVQGGNSPLHF.

This rearrangement joins TRBV20-1 to TRBJ2-5; 8 bases match TRBD2. The germline V gene encodes CDR1 DFQATT and CDR2 SNEGSKA (reference sequence). The CDR3 runs to 12 residues. The CDR3 reads CSLGGGQETQYF. In DNA form, the CDR3 reads TGCAGCCTCGGGGGGGGGCAGGAGACCCAGTACTTC.

V gene TRBV5-4 combines with J gene TRBJ2-7; TRBD1 matches at 7 bases. CDR1 and CDR2 from the germline V gene are SGHNT and YYREEE (reference sequence). This CDR3 spans 15 amino acids. V trimming: 0 bases; J trimming: 6 bases; junction bases outside the gene matches: 9. The CDR3 DNA follows: TGTGCCAGCAGCTTGGTGGCAGGGGGAACCTGCGAGCAGTACTTC. It yields the protein CASSLVAGGTCEQYF.

The table lists this clonotype with many counts. V and J are TRBV11-2 and TRBJ2-3; 8 nucleotides align to TRBD1. The CDR3 is 14 residues long. With 3 bases clipped from V and 5 bases from J, the junction kept 4 bases outside the gene matches. In germline, CDR1 is SGHAT, CDR2 FQNNGV. The DNA of the CDR3 is TGTGCCAGCAGCTTGGACAGGGCTGTAGATACGCAGTATTTT. As protein: CASSLDRAVDTQYF.

V usage is TRBV24-1 and J usage is TRBJ2-6; D is perhaps TRBD1 (6 bases). This CDR3 contains 18 residues. Looked up from germline, CDR1 is KGHDR and CDR2 is SFDVKD. The V end lost 5 bases, the J end lost 0 bases, and 16 bases lay between the germline ends. CDR3 in DNA: TGTGCCACCAGTGCACCCACGGGACAAAGCTCTGGGGCCAACGTCCTGACTTTC. Protein product: CATSAPTGQSSGANVLTF.

The V and J genes are TRBV15 and TRBJ2-7; 12 bases align to TRBD2. Trimming at V came to 4 bases and at J to 2 bases, leaving 6 bases not matched to a gene. Germline lookup yields CDR1 LNHNV and CDR2 YYDKDF (reference sequence). This CDR3 has 16 amino acids. The CDR3 sequence: CATSTTSGRSPYEQYF. CDR3 nucleotides: TGTGCCACCAGCACAACTAGCGGGAGGTCACCCTACGAGCAGTACTTC.

This rearrangement joins TRBV6-5 to TRBJ2-5; weak D call: TRBD1 (5 bases). CDR3 length: 15 amino acids. Germline CDR1 and CDR2: MNHEY and SVGAGI. V was shortened by 2 bases and J by 7 bases, with 17 bases between the two germline ends. CDR3 in DNA: TGTGCCAGCAGTTACGGGGCAGTGACGAGAGGGACCCAGTACTTC. This translates into CASSYGAVTRGTQYF.

In regard to this clonotype: The germline gene is not matched at one end of the junction; a read error may be the cause. The rearrangement links TRBV12-3 or TRBV12-4 to TRBJ2-3; D gene uncertain. This CDR3 is 12 amino acids long. CDR3 loop: CASNLESDTQYF. The CDR3, as DNA: TGTGCCAGCAATTTAGAGTCGGATACGCAGTATTTT.

By share of the sample, this clonotype is medium-sized. V and J are TRBV20-1 and TRBJ1-5, with TRBD1 matching over 8 bases. There are 12 residues in the CDR3. V shed 3 bases and J 5 bases; nucleotides not matched to a gene: 0. The germline CDR1 and CDR2 sequences are DFQATT and SNEGSKA (reference sequence). CDR3 sequence: CSARDRDQPQHF. The CDR3 DNA reads TGCAGTGCTAGGGACAGGGATCAGCCCCAGCATTTT.

This clonotype was seen many times. This sequence joins TRBV10-3 and TRBJ1-2; 8 nucleotides line up with TRBD1. The germline V gene encodes CDR1 ENHRY and CDR2 SYGVKD. This CDR3 is built from 19 residues. After removal of 3 bases from V and 4 bases from J, the junction contained 19 bases not matched to a gene. The CDR3 DNA is TGTGCCATCAGTGAAGTTTCCGGGACAGGAGGGCCTCTGGGCTATGGCTACACCTTC. This encodes CAISEVSGTGGPLGYGYTF.